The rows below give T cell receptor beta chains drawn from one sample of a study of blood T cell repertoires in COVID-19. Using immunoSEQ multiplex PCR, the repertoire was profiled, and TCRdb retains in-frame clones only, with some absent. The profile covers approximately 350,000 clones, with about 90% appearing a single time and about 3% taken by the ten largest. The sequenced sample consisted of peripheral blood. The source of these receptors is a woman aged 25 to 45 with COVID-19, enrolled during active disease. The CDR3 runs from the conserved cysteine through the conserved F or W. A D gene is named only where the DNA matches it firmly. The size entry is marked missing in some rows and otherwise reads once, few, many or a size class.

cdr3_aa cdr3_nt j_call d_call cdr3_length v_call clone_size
CASSETERGQPQHF TGTGCCAGCAGTGAGACAGAGCGGGGCCAGCCCCAGCATTTT TRBJ1-5 . 14 TRBV2 .
CASSSVSTF TGTGCCAGCAGCTCAGTAAGCACCTTC TRBJ1-2 . 9 TRBV5-8 .
CASSKRPPGQRNMRTYEQYF TGTGCCAGCAGCAAACGGCCTCCGGGACAGCGAAACATGCGAACCTACGAGCAGTACTTC TRBJ2-7 . 20 TRBV21-1 .
CASSVGDNSPLHF TGTGCCAGCAGCGTCGGGGATAATTCACCCCTCCACTTT TRBJ1-6 . 13 TRBV9 .
CATRTGGNTEAFF TGTGCCACCCGAACAGGGGGGAACACTGAAGCTTTCTTT TRBJ1-1 TRBD1 13 TRBV19 .
CASTDRDRPNEQFF TGTGCCAGCACAGACCGGGACAGACCGAATGAGCAGTTCTTC TRBJ2-1 TRBD1 14 TRBV5-6 few
CATSRGTSGTLGETQYF TGTGCCACCAGCAGAGGGACTAGCGGGACTTTAGGGGAGACCCAGTACTTC TRBJ2-5 TRBD2 17 TRBV15 once
CASSVGTGWINEQFF TGTGCCAGCAGTGTTGGGACAGGGTGGATCAATGAGCAGTTCTTC TRBJ2-1 TRBD1 15 TRBV2 .
CASRPTGLNPYGYTF TGTGCCAGCAGACCCACTGGGCTAAACCCCTATGGCTACACCTTC TRBJ1-2 . 15 TRBV27 .
CASSQGLLSYEQYF TGCGCCAGCAGCCAAGGGCTGTTGTCCTACGAGCAGTACTTC TRBJ2-7 . 14 TRBV4-3 .
CASSFPTTTGEAGELFF TGCGCCAGCAGCTTTCCTACCACGACAGGGGAGGCCGGGGAGCTGTTTTTT TRBJ2-2 TRBD1 17 TRBV5-1 once
CASSPRGLAGPQETQYF TGTGCCAGCAGTCCAAGAGGGCTAGCGGGACCACAAGAGACCCAGTACTTC TRBJ2-5 TRBD2 17 TRBV28 once
CASSVASGGYNEQFF TGTGCCAGCAGCGTAGCTAGCGGAGGCTACAATGAGCAGTTCTTC TRBJ2-1 TRBD2 15 TRBV9 .
CASSPRKTGHRVNNEQFF TGTGCCAGCAGCCCCAGGAAAACCGGCCACAGGGTTAACAATGAGCAGTTCTTC TRBJ2-1 . 18 TRBV27 .
CASSPGLPRTGYGYTF TGTGCCAGCAGCCCGGGCCTCCCCAGGACAGGCTATGGCTACACCTTC TRBJ1-2 TRBD1 16 TRBV5-4 .
CASSPILYTEAFF TGTGCCAGCAGCCCTATCCTTTACACTGAAGCTTTCTTT TRBJ1-1 . 13 TRBV7-2 .
CASSRGRELNEQFF TGCGCCAGCAGTCGGGGAAGGGAATTGAATGAGCAGTTCTTC TRBJ2-1 . 14 TRBV10-1 .
CASSLAQGSGNEQFF TGTGCCAGCAGCTTGGCGCAGGGGTCAGGCAATGAGCAGTTCTTC TRBJ2-1 . 15 TRBV5-4 .
CASSRLDRDPNEQFF TGTGCCAGCAGCCGCTTAGACAGGGACCCCAATGAGCAGTTCTTC TRBJ2-1 TRBD1 15 TRBV14 .
CASSGWARGTNEKLFF TGTGCCAGCAGTGGCTGGGCAAGGGGTACTAATGAAAAACTGTTTTTT TRBJ1-4 . 16 TRBV6-1 .
CASSSDPARPRGYGYTF TGTGCCAGCAGCTCTGACCCCGCTCGGCCCAGAGGCTATGGCTACACCTTC TRBJ1-2 . 17 TRBV7-2 .
CASSQDLAAGVSLPNNSPLHF TGCGCCAGCAGCCAAGATCTAGCGGCAGGGGTTTCTCTGCCCAATAATTCACCCCTCCACTTT TRBJ1-6 . 21 TRBV4-3 .
CASSLTGDPNYGYTF TGTGCCAGCAGCTTGACGGGGGACCCTAACTATGGCTACACCTTC TRBJ1-2 . 15 TRBV5-6 .
CASRALAVQETQYF TGTGCCAGCAGGGCGCTAGCGGTACAAGAGACCCAGTACTTC TRBJ2-5 TRBD2 14 TRBV27 .
CASSTQGAGETQYF TGTGCCAGCAGCACACAGGGGGCAGGAGAGACCCAGTACTTC TRBJ2-5 TRBD1 14 TRBV11-3 once
CASSKGTGDEKLFF TGTGCCAGCAGCAAAGGGACAGGGGATGAAAAACTGTTTTTT TRBJ1-4 TRBD1 14 TRBV11-3 .
CASSSGLAAYEQYF TGTGCCAGCAGCTCCGGACTAGCGGCCTACGAGCAGTACTTC TRBJ2-7 TRBD2 14 TRBV5-4 once
CASSPLSYNEQFF TGTGCCAGCAGTCCCCTTTCCTACAATGAGCAGTTCTTC TRBJ2-1 . 13 TRBV12-3/TRBV12-4 .
CASSDISDSPLHF TGTGCCAGCAGTGATATCTCCGATTCACCCCTCCACTTT TRBJ1-6 . 13 TRBV2 .
CASKLAGGLGDEQFF TGTGCCAGCAAACTAGCGGGAGGGCTGGGGGATGAGCAGTTCTTC TRBJ2-1 TRBD2 15 TRBV5-6 few
CASSEPSGRGTQYF TGTGCCAGCAGTGAACCTAGCGGGAGGGGTACGCAGTATTTT TRBJ2-3 TRBD2 14 TRBV2 once
CASSAPGLAYEQFF TGCGCCAGCAGCGCCCCGGGACTAGCCTATGAGCAGTTCTTC TRBJ2-1 TRBD2 14 TRBV4-1 .
CASTRGGVDTQYF TGTGCCAGCACGCGGGGCGGGGTAGATACGCAGTATTTT TRBJ2-3 . 13 TRBV12-3/TRBV12-4 .
CASSYQDFYTF TGTGCCAGCAGTTACCAGGATTTCTACACCTTC TRBJ1-2 . 11 TRBV6-2/TRBV6-3 .
CASSFNGATNQPQHF TGTGCCAGCAGTTTTAATGGGGCTACGAATCAGCCCCAGCATTTT TRBJ1-5 . 15 TRBV27 few
CASSLRGAGAGTDTQYF TGTGCCAGCAGCTTACGGGGGGCGGGAGCTGGTACAGATACGCAGTATTTT TRBJ2-3 . 17 TRBV7-2 .
CASSLVASGHGTQYF TGTGCCAGCAGCTTGGTGGCTAGCGGGCACGGGACCCAGTACTTC TRBJ2-5 TRBD2 15 TRBV5-4 .
CASSQLAGGRTDTQYF TGTGCCAGCAGCCAACTAGCGGGGGGCCGCACAGATACGCAGTATTTT TRBJ2-3 TRBD2 16 TRBV4-2 .
CASSPNPGGEQYF TGTGCCAGTAGTCCCAACCCAGGGGGAGAGCAGTACTTC TRBJ2-7 TRBD1 13 TRBV19 .
CASSQVEQGTNTEAFF TGCGCCAGCAGCCAAGTGGAGCAGGGGACGAACACTGAAGCTTTCTTT TRBJ1-1 . 16 TRBV4-1 .
CAIEGGRGTEAFF TGTGCCATAGAAGGGGGCAGGGGCACTGAAGCTTTCTTT TRBJ1-1 TRBD1 13 TRBV19 .
CASNQQGGGDQPQHF TGTGCCAGCAACCAACAGGGGGGGGGTGATCAGCCCCAGCATTTT TRBJ1-5 TRBD1 15 TRBV28 .
CASSSQGLAGADEQFF TGTGCCAGCAGCTCCCAGGGACTAGCGGGAGCTGATGAGCAGTTCTTC TRBJ2-1 TRBD2 16 TRBV11-2 .
CASSVGTSAAGELFF TGTGCCAGCAGCGTAGGGACTAGCGCTGCCGGGGAGCTGTTTTTT TRBJ2-2 TRBD2 15 TRBV9 .
CASSPNINYEQYF TGTGCCAGCAGCCCCAACATAAACTACGAGCAGTACTTC TRBJ2-7 . 13 TRBV6-5 once
CASQPGQVYNEQFF TGTGCCAGCCAACCGGGACAGGTGTACAATGAGCAGTTCTTC TRBJ2-1 TRBD1 14 TRBV9 .
CASGDRGEISPLHF TGTGCCAGCGGAGACAGGGGAGAGATTTCACCCCTCCACTTT TRBJ1-6 TRBD1 14 TRBV6-5 .
CASTPNTGGGYYNEQFF TGTGCCAGTACCCCAAACACGGGTGGAGGTTATTACAATGAGCAGTTCTTC TRBJ2-1 . 17 TRBV19 .
CSVEFILRGRPYNEQFF TGCAGCGTTGAATTTATACTCAGGGGCAGACCCTACAATGAGCAGTTCTTC TRBJ2-1 . 17 TRBV29-1 .
CASSYSQPGVDSPLHF TGTGCCAGCAGTTACTCTCAGCCGGGAGTGGATTCACCCCTCCACTTT TRBJ1-6 . 16 TRBV6-5 .
CASSFGAGSFF . TRBJ2-1 . 11 TRBV12-3/TRBV12-4 once
CASSFGLGERDTQYF TGCGCCAGCAGCTTCGGACTAGGGGAGCGGGATACGCAGTATTTT TRBJ2-3 TRBD2 15 TRBV5-1 .
CASSVGSSGQPQHF TGTGCCAGCAGCGTAGGGTCCTCGGGGCAGCCCCAGCATTTT TRBJ1-5 . 14 TRBV9 .
CASSHFAEAFF TGTGCCAGCAGCCACTTTGCTGAAGCTTTCTTT TRBJ1-1 . 11 TRBV28 .
CASSYLRGVLAYNEQFF TGTGCCAGCAGTTACTTGCGGGGAGTCTTGGCCTACAATGAGCAGTTCTTC TRBJ2-1 . 17 TRBV6-2/TRBV6-3 once